Listed below are T cell receptor beta chains from one sample, sequenced in a study of Japanese encephalitis immunity and Zika vaccine responses. TCRdb re-derived calls from the 5' RACE reads in MiXCR, one entry per CDR3 protein. The data show 250 to 300 distinct CDR3 sequences, around 1.5% seen once. The sequences come from antigen-activated CD4+ T cells from blood, cultured, collected during a Zika inactivated vaccine study. Every receptor here comes from an adult woman who received an inactivated Zika virus vaccine. The CDR3 runs from the conserved cysteine through the conserved F or W. D genes are given only for firm matches. The size of a clone is reported for some rows only, either as once, few or many, or as a class for expanded clones.

v_gene	abundance	len	j_gene	d_gene	CDR3nt	CDR3aa
TRBV30	medium-sized	16	TRBJ2-3	NA	TGTGCCTGGAGCCATCTGCTCGGGTCTCACACAGATACGCAGTATTTT	CAWSHLLGSHTDTQYF
TRBV6-1	medium-sized	15	TRBJ2-7	TRBD1	TGTGCCAGCAGTGCCCCGGGACAGACCCTCTACGAGCAGTACTTC	CASSAPGQTLYEQYF
TRBV7-9	large	12	TRBJ2-1	NA	TGTGCCAGCAGCTTAGCGAACAATGAGCAGTTCTTC	CASSLANNEQFF
TRBV11-2	medium-sized	15	TRBJ2-1	TRBD2	TGTGCCAGCAGCTTAGAAAGGACTAGAGGCAATGAGCAGTTCTTC	CASSLERTRGNEQFF
TRBV30	NA	14	TRBJ2-7	TRBD2	TGTGCCTGGAGTGGTACTAGCGGGCGCTACGAGCAGTACTTC	CAWSGTSGRYEQYF
TRBV9	medium-sized	15	TRBJ2-2	TRBD2	TGTGCCAGCAGCAGGCTAGCGGGAGGCACCGGGGAGCTGTTTTTT	CASSRLAGGTGELFF